The 18 T cell receptor beta chains given below trace back to one sample, sequenced in a study of cytomegalovirus exposure and HLA in healthy donors. The PCR employed 60 Vbeta primers together with 13 Jbeta primers. Generated by immunoSEQ multiplex PCR, the TCRdb table keeps only in-frame clones and is missing some. The repertoire holds about 160,000 clones, with approximately 84% as singletons. Sequencing was carried out using PBMCs. The origin of the receptors is a man between 25 and 39 years old in good health and CMV-seronegative.

The chain combines TRBV7-6 with TRBJ2-7; 7 positions agree with TRBD1. J was trimmed by 7 bases and V by 5 bases; bases with no gene match: 8. The germline V gene has CDR1 SGHVS and CDR2 FNYEAQ. This CDR3 region has 13 residues. The CDR3: CASSTRQGLEQYF. CDR3 nucleotide sequence: TGTGCCAGCAGCACCCGACAGGGCCTGGAGCAGTACTTC.

The gene calls are TRBV29-1 and TRBJ1-1; D is perhaps TRBD1 (6 bases). The CDR3 consists of 13 residues. Trimming removed 7 bases from V and 0 bases from J, with 12 bases in between. The V gene's germline CDR1 is SQVTM and CDR2 ANQGSEA. The CDR3 region has the DNA TGCAGCGCTGGCGGACAGTTGAACACTGAAGCTTTCTTT. It encodes CSAGGQLNTEAFF.

This chain joins TRBV6-1 and TRBJ2-5; 15 nucleotides match TRBD2. The germline V gene has CDR1 MNHNS and CDR2 SASEGT. J gave up 5 bases and V 4 bases, and 2 bases lay outside the gene matches. The CDR3 is 15 amino acids. The CDR3 DNA follows: TGTGCCAGCAGTGGGACTAGCGGGGGGGCCGAGACCCAGTACTTC. Amino acids: CASSGTSGGAETQYF.

This CDR3 reads CASSLTGDEQFF. The CDR3 nucleotides read TGTGCCAGCAGCTTGACGGGGGATGAGCAGTTCTTC. The rearrangement links TRBV5-4 to TRBJ2-1, with D perhaps matching TRBD2 (6 bases). The CDR3 is 12 residues long. V was pared by 1 base and J by 8 bases, with 7 bases between. From germline, CDR1 is SGHNT and CDR2 YYREEE (reference sequence).

In nucleotides, the CDR3 is TGTGCCAGCAGCGAGGGACAGGATAAAATCTTTAACTATGGCTACACCTTC. This gives the protein CASSEGQDKIFNYGYTF. V and J are TRBV4-2 and TRBJ1-2; 8 bases match TRBD1. J gave up 1 base and V 5 bases, and 12 bases lay outside the gene matches. The CDR3 contains 17 residues. Germline V lookup: CDR1 LGHNA, CDR2 YNFKEQ.

The chain couples TRBV11-3 to TRBJ2-7, with 11 nucleotides matching TRBD1. The germline V gene has CDR1 SGHNT and CDR2 YENEEA. J was trimmed by 3 bases and V by 2 bases; bases with no gene match: 9. The length of the CDR3 is 17 residues. The CDR3 spells CASSLWRGGTGGYEQYF. The DNA of the CDR3 is TGTGCCAGCAGCTTATGGAGGGGCGGGACAGGGGGCTACGAGCAGTACTTC.

The V gene is TRBV10-2, the J gene TRBJ2-3, with 10 bases identical to TRBD2. Losses at the gene ends were 4 bases for V and 5 bases for J; bases not matched to a gene: 6. Germline V gives CDR1 WSHSY, CDR2 SAAADI. This CDR3 has 15 amino acids. CDR3 sequence reads: CASSGLAGAKDTQYF. CDR3 sequence (DNA): TGCGCCAGCAGTGGTCTAGCGGGAGCGAAAGATACGCAGTATTTT.

The V and J genes are TRBV5-1 and TRBJ2-3; 9 bases align to TRBD1. CDR3 length equals 16 residues. Germline trimming cut 7 bases from V and 1 base from J; bases unmatched to any gene: 10. Per germline, CDR1 SGHRS and CDR2 YFSETQ. The CDR3 is CASARTGAGRTDTQYF. CDR3 nucleotide sequence: TGCGCCAGCGCCCGGACAGGGGCGGGTCGCACAGATACGCAGTATTTT.

This clone came up a few times. The chain employs TRBV7-3 and TRBJ1-1; weak D call: TRBD1 (6 bases). Germline-derived CDR1 and CDR2 are SGHTA and FQGTGA. Between the trimmed V and J ends, which lost 1 base and 4 bases, there was a span of 13 bases. This CDR3 comprises 15 residues. The CDR3 nucleotides are TGTGCCAGCAGCTTAAGCGGGGGCTTAGGCACTGAAGCTTTCTTT. Translation: CASSLSGGLGTEAFF.

Details on this clone: The identical CDR3 is also encoded by other nucleotide sequences in the sample. The chain links TRBV29-1 to TRBJ2-1; 9 positions match TRBD1. The CDR3 has 12 residues. The V and J ends lost 7 bases and 6 bases, in that order; junction bases with no gene match: 4. Germline CDR1 reads SQVTM; CDR2 reads ANQGSEA. CDR3 loop: CSGGQGGNEQFF. DNA for the CDR3: TGCAGCGGGGGACAGGGCGGCAATGAGCAGTTCTTC.

The J gene is TRBJ2-2, the V gene TRBV30; D not resolved. V lost 2 bases to trimming and J lost 2 bases, with 6 bases between them. Germline-derived CDR1 and CDR2 are GTSNPN and SVGIG (reference sequence). The CDR3 runs to 13 residues. CDR3 sequence reads: CAWSLRNTGELFF. In DNA form, the CDR3 reads TGTGCCTGGAGTTTGAGAAACACCGGGGAGCTGTTTTTT. Based on the CDR3 plus reference TRBV30 and TRBJ2-2, the full variable domain is SQTIHQWPATLVQPVGSPLSLECTVEGTSNPNLYWYRQAAGRGLQLLFYSVGIGQISSEVPQNLSASRPQDRQFILSSKKLLLSDSGFYLCAWSLRNTGELFFGEGSRLTVL.

V gene TRBV20-1 combines with J gene TRBJ2-5, with D possibly being TRBD2 (6 bases). CDR3 length: 11 residues. Germline V lookup: CDR1 DFQATT, CDR2 SNEGSKA (reference sequence). The ends were cut back, 7 bases at V and 5 bases at J, with 11 bases in the middle. In DNA form, the CDR3 reads TGCAGTGGGGGGGTGGGGGAGACCCAGTACTTC. Protein product: CSGGVGETQYF.

J is TRBJ1-5 and V is TRBV6-5, with D maybe TRBD1 (5 bases). The CDR3 extends over 13 amino acids. V shed 6 bases and J shed 6 bases, with 12 bases lying between them. Germline loops: CDR1 MNHEY, CDR2 SVGAGI. CDR3 coding DNA: TGTGCCAGCAGCCCGGGGGTCTTTCAGCCCCAGCATTTT. Translated, it gives CASSPGVFQPQHF.

The rearrangement joins TRBV6-6 to TRBJ1-1; 8 bases align to TRBD1. After removal of 6 bases from V and 0 bases from J, the junction contained 9 bases not matched to a gene. The CDR3 totals 16 residues. Germline V lookup: CDR1 MNHNY, CDR2 SVGAGI (reference sequence). The CDR3 nucleotides read TGTGCCAGCAGCTTCGGACAGGGAAGACTGAACACTGAAGCTTTCTTT. Translated: CASSFGQGRLNTEAFF.

Of note for this clone: An end of the junction differs from the germline gene, which may be a read error. This chain's CDR3 is CASSQEIYSSHLHF. Here the CDR3 DNA reads TGCGCCAGCAGCCAAGAAATTTACAGCTCACACCTCCACTTT. The chain joins TRBV4-1 to TRBJ1-6, with D unclear. Germline CDR1 MGHRA, CDR2 YSYEKL. There are 14 residues in the CDR3.

This chain uses TRBV7-3 with TRBJ2-1; D may be TRBD2 (6 bases). This CDR3 is built from 15 residues. V was cut by 2 bases and J by 2 bases, with 10 bases left in between. The germline V gene has CDR1 SGHTA and CDR2 FQGTGA. The CDR3 protein is CASSLGSSAYNEQFF. As DNA, the CDR3 is TGTGCCAGCAGCTTAGGGTCTAGCGCCTACAATGAGCAGTTCTTC.

This CDR3 reads CASSLIGQGASEQFF. Written as DNA, the CDR3 is TGTGCCAGCAGCTTAATAGGACAGGGGGCGAGTGAGCAGTTCTTC. V usage is TRBV7-3 and J usage is TRBJ2-1; 11 bases are shared with TRBD1. Germline CDR1 is SGHTA and CDR2 is FQGTGA. V trimming: 1 base; J trimming: 9 bases; junction bases outside the gene matches: 5. CDR3 length equals 15 residues.

This clone was picked up one time. V usage is TRBV7-2 and J usage is TRBJ2-7; 9 bases are a match to TRBD1. The CDR3 runs 19 residues. Germline V gene data show CDR1 as SGHTA and CDR2 as FQGNSA. Trimming took 4 bases from V and 2 from J; bases not matched to a gene: 18. CDR3 nucleotides: TGTGCCAGCAGCTACCGAGGTGGACAGGGGTTCGATATGACCTACGAGCAGTACTTC. Translation: CASSYRGGQGFDMTYEQYF.